The 25 T cell receptor beta chains below were found in one sample sequenced in a study of tumor and adjacent non-tumor tissue in lung cancer. No cell sorting was done before RNA was extracted from the tissue. A modified ARM-PCR protocol with three rounds of nested PCR amplified TCRbeta. MiXCR was run by TCRdb on the multiplex PCR reads, yielding one entry per CDR3 protein. The profile shows some 99,000 distinct CDR3 sequences, about 75% of them singletons. Sequences were obtained from lung tumor tissue. Source of these receptors: an older woman with non-small cell lung cancer.

In the case of this clonotype: Being one base from a much bigger clone, this may be a read error. The rearrangement joins TRBV12-3 or TRBV12-4 to TRBJ1-1; 7 nucleotides line up with TRBD1. J lost 4 bases, V lost 3 bases, and 8 bases had no gene match. The CDR3 extends over 15 amino acids. The CDR3, as DNA: TGTGCCAGCAGTTTTCAAAGGGGGCAGGCCACTGAAGCTTTCTTT. Amino acids: CASSFQRGQATEAFF.

Many counts were recorded for this clonotype. The V call is TRBV20-1, the J call TRBJ1-1, with 8 bases aligning to TRBD1. This CDR3 has 13 amino acids. With 3 bases clipped from V and 3 bases from J, the junction kept 3 bases outside the gene matches. Per the germline V gene, CDR1 is DFQATT and CDR2 is SNEGSKA (reference sequence). This CDR3 is CSASLGQDTEAFF. DNA of the CDR3: TGCAGTGCTAGCCTGGGACAGGACACTGAAGCTTTCTTT.

Comment on this clonotype: An end of the junction differs from the germline gene, which may be a read error. The V call is TRBV11-3, the J call TRBJ2-1; possible D gene TRBD2, 5 bases. Germline CDR1 SGHNT, CDR2 YENEEA. The CDR3 is 15 amino acids. The CDR3 protein is CASGLGGGSYNEQFF. In DNA form, the CDR3 reads TGTGCCAGCGGCTTAGGCGGAGGCTCTTATAATGAGCAGTTCTTC.

This rearrangement joins TRBV6-5 to TRBJ1-2; the D gene is possibly TRBD1 (6 bases). V was pared by 0 bases and J by 8 bases, with 16 bases between. Per the germline V gene, CDR1 is MNHEY and CDR2 is SVGAGI. The length of the CDR3 is 15 residues. CDR3: CASSYSNRQENGYTF. The CDR3 region has the DNA TGTGCCAGCAGTTACTCGAACCGACAGGAAAACGGCTACACCTTC.

As regards this clonotype: A junction boundary mismatches the germline segment, possibly from a read error. The rearrangement uses TRBV11-2 and TRBJ1-6; no definite D call. This CDR3 is built from 14 residues. Germline V gene lookup returns CDR1 SGHAT and CDR2 FQNNGV. This CDR3 reads CVSSLDASNSPLQF. The CDR3 nucleotides read TGTGTCAGCAGCTTAGATGCAAGTAATTCACCCCTCCAGTTT.

In regard to this clonotype: Germline and junction disagree at one end, which may indicate a read error. The rearrangement links TRBV4-1 to TRBJ2-5; D ambiguous. The CDR3 runs 15 residues. Looked up from germline, CDR1 is MGHRA and CDR2 is YSYEKL. CDR3 coding DNA: TGCACCAGCAGCCAAGATTGCGGTACAGTGGAGACCCAGTACTTC. Amino acids: CTSSQDCGTVETQYF.

In regard to this clonotype: The junction shows a germline mismatch at one end, possibly a read error. This chain links TRBV6-5 with TRBJ2-7; D perhaps matches TRBD2 (7 bases). This CDR3 is built from 15 residues. From germline, CDR1 is MNHEY and CDR2 SVGAGI. CDR3 DNA: TGTGCCAGCAGTCACTCCGGGGGGCAGGGTTACGAGCAGTACTTC. Translating it yields CASSHSGGQGYEQYF.

Remarks on this clonotype: Since no conserved phenylalanine or tryptophan closes the CDR3, a read error is the likely cause. Written as DNA, the CDR3 is TGTGCTAGTGGTTCGGACAGCCACTATGGCTACACCATC. Translated, it gives CASGSDSHYGYTI. The V call is TRBV12-5, the J call TRBJ1-2; a possible D gene is TRBD1 (6 bases). CDR1 and CDR2 (germline): LGHNT, FRNRAP. Trimming cost V 4 bases and J 3 bases, with 9 bases left between them. This CDR3 is 13 amino acids long.

Worth noting for this clonotype: The conserved closing phenylalanine or tryptophan is absent in this CDR3, likely reflecting a read error. The genes are TRBV6-2 or TRBV6-3 and TRBJ2-5; TRBD2 matches at 7 bases. V trimming: 6 bases; J trimming: 8 bases; junction bases outside the gene matches: 12. Germline-derived CDR1 and CDR2 are MNHEY and SVGEGT. The CDR3 extends over 14 amino acids. This CDR3 reads CASRLTGLTITQYL. The DNA for the CDR3 is TGTGCCAGCAGACTAACGGGACTAACGATAACCCAGTACTTA.

For this clonotype: One junction end does not reproduce the germline sequence, and a read error may be involved. The chain joins TRBV5-4 to TRBJ2-1; D is unresolved. CDR3 length equals 14 residues. Germline CDR1 reads SGHNT; CDR2 reads YYREEE (reference sequence). CDR3 in DNA: TGTGCCAGCAGCTTGTTGGCTACGAGTAATGAGCAGTCCTTC. Its protein product is CASSLLATSNEQSF.

Details on this clonotype: A much larger clone lies one base from this, so it may be a read error. The conserved closing phenylalanine or tryptophan is absent in this CDR3, likely reflecting a read error. The V call is TRBV12-3 or TRBV12-4, the J call TRBJ1-2, with no clear D. This CDR3 is built from 13 residues. Trimming removed 3 bases at V and 2 bases at J, with 7 bases between. The CDR3 bases are TGTGCCAGCAGTTTCGGGGAGAACTATGGCTACACCTCC. Translating gives CASSFGENYGYTS.

This rearrangement joins TRBV28 to TRBJ1-4; weak D call: TRBD1 (6 bases). V was shortened by 8 bases and J by 8 bases, with 12 bases between the two germline ends. The CDR3 covers 12 residues. The germline V gene has CDR1 MDHEN and CDR2 SYDVKM. CDR3 sequence (DNA): TGTGCCAGCTCCGGGGACAAGGAAAAACTGTTTTTT. Translation: CASSGDKEKLFF.

Remarks on this clonotype: At one end, the junction sequence differs from germline, possibly due to a read error. The gene calls are TRBV5-1 and TRBJ2-2, with a tentative D call TRBD1 (5 bases). The CDR3 length is 17 residues. CDR1 and CDR2 (germline): SGHRS, YFSETQ. The CDR3 here is CASSIFAQGIGTVELFF. As DNA, the CDR3 is TGCGCCAGCAGCATTTTCGCGCAGGGCATAGGAACCGTGGAGCTGTTTTTT.

The gene calls are TRBV11-2 and TRBJ1-2; D is perhaps TRBD1 (5 bases). V was trimmed by 10 bases and J by 1 base, leaving 28 bases between them. The CDR3 extends over 18 amino acids. Per the germline V gene, CDR1 is SGHAT and CDR2 is FQNNGV. CDR3 sequence reads: CAIITVWGAAGINYGYTF. CDR3 DNA: TGTGCCATCATTACTGTATGGGGCGCCGCAGGAATTAACTATGGCTACACCTTC. The full variable domain, rest sourced from reference TRBV11-2 and TRBJ1-2, is EAGVAQSPRYKIIEKRQSVAFWCNPISGHATLYWYQQILGQGPKLLIQFQNNGVVDDSQLPKDRFSAERLKGVDSTLKIQPAKLEDSAVYLCAIITVWGAAGINYGYTFGSGTRLTVV.

Note on this clonotype: It may be a read error: a sequence one base away is much more abundant. This chain joins TRBV6-5 and TRBJ2-3; D call uncertain. The CDR3 has 15 residues. Germline values: CDR1 MNHEY, CDR2 SVGAGI. Trimming took 5 bases from V and 1 from J, leaving 13 bases between them. The CDR3 protein is CASSVKGFGTDTQYF. DNA for the CDR3: TGTGCCAGCAGTGTAAAGGGATTTGGCACAGATACGCAGTATTTT.

For this clonotype: At one end the junction does not follow the germline gene, possibly because of a read error. V and J are TRBV11-2 and TRBJ1-6; D not resolved. Per the germline V gene, CDR1 is SGHAT and CDR2 is FQNNGV. This CDR3 comprises 14 residues. The CDR3 loop reads CASSLGRFGLPLHF. The CDR3 DNA sequence: TGTGCCAGTAGCTTAGGACGGTTCGGATTACCCCTCCACTTT.

Regarding this clonotype: The junction departs from the called germline gene at one end, perhaps through a read error. The chain is built from TRBV11-3 and TRBJ2-1; 12 nucleotides agree with TRBD2. The germline CDR1 and CDR2 sequences are SGHNT and YENEEA. CDR3 size: 17 residues. CDR3 DNA: TGCGCCAGCAGCATAATGTTGACTAGCGGGAGCCACAATGAGCAGTTCTTC. It is translated as CASSIMLTSGSHNEQFF.

Comments on this clonotype: Without the conserved terminal phenylalanine or tryptophan, this CDR3 likely stems from a read error. This chain's CDR3 is CVSSYGISRSYEQYL. The CDR3, as DNA: TGTGTCAGCAGCTACGGGATTAGCAGGAGCTATGAGCAGTACCTC. J is TRBJ2-7 and V is TRBV11-2; possible D gene TRBD2, 5 bases. The CDR3 is made up of 15 amino acids. Germline V gene lookup returns CDR1 SGHAT and CDR2 FQNNGV.

In regard to this clonotype: A much larger clone is a single base away; this may be a read error. V and J are TRBV20-1 and TRBJ1-1; D gene unclear. CDR1 DFQATT and CDR2 SNEGSKA come from the germline V gene (reference sequence). CDR3 length: 16 amino acids. With 4 bases removed from V and 6 bases from J, the gap between germline ends came to 24 bases. The CDR3 reads CSAKGGPRRSVSEAFF. The CDR3 DNA follows: TGCAGTGCTAAAGGAGGTCCCCGAAGAAGTGTCTCTGAAGCTTTCTTT.

To note about this clonotype: This likely comes from a read error, as the CDR3 has no conserved phenylalanine or tryptophan at its end. The chain recombines TRBV20-1 with TRBJ2-7; D remains unclear. Germline CDR1 is DFQATT and CDR2 is SNEGSKA (reference sequence). This CDR3 has 14 amino acids. As DNA, the CDR3 is TGCAGTGTTAGACCGGCTCCGACGATGTACGATCAGTACTCC. This gives the protein CSVRPAPTMYDQYS.

The chain uses TRBV11-2 and TRBJ2-3; D gene uncertain. Germline V gene data show CDR1 as SGHAT and CDR2 as FQNNGV. This CDR3 spans 15 amino acids. Trimming shortened V by 3 bases and J by 0 bases, and 10 bases separated the two germline ends. CDR3 nucleotides: TGTGCCAGCAGCTTTTACGGAATAAGCACAGATACGCAGTATTTT. It is translated as CASSFYGISTDTQYF. Supplemented by reference TRBV11-2 and TRBJ2-3, the full variable domain reads EAGVAQSPRYKIIEKRQSVAFWCNPISGHATLYWYQQILGQGPKLLIQFQNNGVVDDSQLPKDRFSAERLKGVDSTLKIQPAKLEDSAVYLCASSFYGISTDTQYFGPGTRLTVL.

With regard to this clonotype: This may stem from a read error, because a much larger clone lies one nucleotide away. The CDR3 coding sequence is TGTGCCAGAAGCCAAGATGAGGCGGTCTATGGCTACACCTTC. Protein: CARSQDEAVYGYTF. The chain couples TRBV4-2 to TRBJ1-2; D gene ambiguous. The germline gives CDR1 LGHNA, CDR2 YNFKEQ. CDR3 length: 14 amino acids.

V gene TRBV11-1 combines with J gene TRBJ1-1; D gene unclear. V lost 5 bases to trimming and J lost 1 base, with 11 bases between them. Germline V gene sequence: CDR1 SGHAT, CDR2 FQDESV (reference sequence). The CDR3 runs 14 residues. The CDR3, as DNA: TGTGCCAGCAGCATAGGATGGGGGAACACTGAAGCTTTCTTT. Its translation: CASSIGWGNTEAFF.

On this clonotype: One end of the junction varies from germline; a read error may be responsible. The rearrangement uses TRBV4-1 and TRBJ1-6; D is unresolved. CDR3 size: 15 residues. Looked up from germline, CDR1 is MGHRA and CDR2 is YSYEKL. CDR3 residues: CARSIPSAVYSLLHF. In DNA, the CDR3 is TGCGCCAGGAGCATACCCTCGGCAGTTTATTCACTCCTCCACTTT.

Turning to this clonotype: One end of the junction is discordant with germline, which a read error may explain. This chain uses TRBV11-3 with TRBJ2-1; D is possibly TRBD2 (5 bases). Germline CDR1 is SGHNT and CDR2 is YENEEA. This CDR3 contains 15 residues. The CDR3: CASSLGGCSYNELFF. CDR3 sequence (DNA): TGTGCCAGCAGCTTAGGCGGGTGCTCCTACAATGAGCTGTTCTTC.